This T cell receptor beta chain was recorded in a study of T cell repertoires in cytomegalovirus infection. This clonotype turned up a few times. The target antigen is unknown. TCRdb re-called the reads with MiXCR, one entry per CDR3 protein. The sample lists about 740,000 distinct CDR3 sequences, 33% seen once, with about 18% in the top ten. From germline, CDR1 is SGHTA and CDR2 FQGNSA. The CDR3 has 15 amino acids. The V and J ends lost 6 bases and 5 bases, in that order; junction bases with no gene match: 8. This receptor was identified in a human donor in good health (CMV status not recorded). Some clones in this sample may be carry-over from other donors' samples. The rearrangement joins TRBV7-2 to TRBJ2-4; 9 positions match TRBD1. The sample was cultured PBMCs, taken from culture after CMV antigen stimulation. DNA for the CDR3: TGTGCCAGCAGTTACAGGGGGCCCATTGAAAACATTCAGTACTTC. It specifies CASSYRGPIENIQYF.